Each of the 18 T cell receptor beta chains below was sequenced from the same sample in a study of T cell responses to AZD1222 COVID-19 vaccine. Libraries were prepared by immunoSEQ multiplex PCR; TCRdb keeps only in-frame clonotypes and omits some of them. Here the sample spans 120,000 or so clones, around 89% being singletons. Sequencing was performed on peripheral blood, taken 28 days after the second AZD1222 dose. All receptors derive from an adult who received the AZD1222 COVID-19 vaccine.

This chain uses TRBV29-1 with TRBJ2-1; D is uncertain. V lost 3 bases, J lost 6 bases, and 15 bases lay in between. Germline CDR1 SQVTM, CDR2 ANQGSEA. The CDR3 has 14 amino acids. The CDR3 region has the DNA TGCAGCGTTGAGATGCCCGAAGGGCGCAATGAGCAGTTCTTC. It yields the protein CSVEMPEGRNEQFF.

In its sample, this clone was seen a few times. The chain carries TRBV12-5 and TRBJ2-5; the match to TRBD2 covers 12 bases. V was pared by 0 bases and J by 0 bases, with 8 bases of the junction left unmatched. The germline CDR1 and CDR2 sequences are LGHNT and FRNRAP. CDR3 length equals 19 residues. The CDR3 reads CASGLVSDGTSGYQETQYF. CDR3 DNA: TGTGCTAGTGGTTTGGTCAGTGACGGGACTAGCGGGTACCAAGAGACCCAGTACTTC.

CDR3 sequence reads: CASSEVVAAEQFF. The CDR3 DNA follows: TGTGCCAGCAGTGAGGTGGTAGCGGCAGAGCAGTTCTTC. The rearrangement uses TRBV2 and TRBJ2-1; perhaps TRBD2 as D (6 bases). V was trimmed by 3 bases and J by 10 bases, leaving 13 bases between them. The CDR3 covers 13 residues. CDR1 and CDR2 (germline): SNHLY, FYNNEI.

CDR3 sequence reads: CASSLLGTGTNEKLFF. For the CDR3, the DNA is TGTGCCAGCAGCTTACTTGGCACCGGGACAAATGAAAAACTGTTTTTT. The chain combines TRBV13 with TRBJ1-4; perhaps TRBD1 as D (6 bases). Per the germline V gene, CDR1 is PRHDT and CDR2 is FYEKMQ (reference sequence). V dropped 2 bases and J dropped 5 bases, with 15 bases sitting between them. This CDR3 region has 16 residues.

The rearrangement joins TRBV2 to TRBJ1-1; D gene unclear. The CDR3 totals 11 residues. Germline V gene data show CDR1 as SNHLY and CDR2 as FYNNEI. With 5 bases removed from V and 3 bases from J, the gap between germline ends came to 4 bases. DNA of the CDR3: TGTGCCAGCAGTTATGACACTGAAGCTTTCTTT. Translating it yields CASSYDTEAFF.

V is TRBV11-3 and J is TRBJ2-7, with TRBD1 identical over 10 bases. Germline CDR1 SGHNT, CDR2 YENEEA. The ends lost 4 bases at V and 6 bases at J; junction bases unmatched: 3. The CDR3 has 13 residues. Here the CDR3 reads CASSSGQGFEQYF. CDR3 nucleotide sequence: TGTGCCAGCAGCTCGGGACAGGGGTTCGAGCAGTACTTC.

The chain combines TRBV5-6 with TRBJ1-2; D ambiguous. The germline V and J ends were trimmed by 2 bases and 1 base, with 9 bases remaining between them. Germline values: CDR1 SGHDT, CDR2 YYEEEE. This CDR3 is built from 14 residues. CDR3 region: CASSFPGSNYGYTF. The CDR3 nucleotides read TGTGCCAGCAGCTTCCCGGGGAGTAACTATGGCTACACCTTC.

This chain joins TRBV6-1 and TRBJ2-7; no reliable D call. V lost 1 base, J lost 2 bases, and 12 bases lay in between. Per the germline V gene, CDR1 is MNHNS and CDR2 is SASEGT. This CDR3 comprises 15 residues. The CDR3 DNA reads TGTGCCAGCAGTGAAGTCGCTTGGGCAACCTACGAGCAGTACTTC. As protein: CASSEVAWATYEQYF.

The chain couples TRBV24-1 to TRBJ2-1, with 8 positions matching TRBD2. J gave up 3 bases and V 1 base, and 4 bases lay outside the gene matches. The CDR3 length is 16 residues. Germline CDR1 reads KGHDR; CDR2 reads SFDVKD. This chain's CDR3 is CATSDLQAGVYNEQFF. CDR3 bases: TGTGCCACCAGTGATTTACAAGCGGGAGTCTACAATGAGCAGTTCTTC.

The chain couples TRBV15 to TRBJ2-7; D perhaps matches TRBD1 (6 bases). The CDR3 contains 15 residues. Trimming stripped 5 bases from V and 2 bases from J, with 16 bases between. The germline gives CDR1 LNHNV, CDR2 YYDKDF (reference sequence). CDR3 in amino acids: CATSGQGSPPYEQYF. The CDR3 bases are TGTGCCACCAGCGGCCAGGGGTCTCCCCCCTACGAGCAGTACTTC.

The chain combines TRBV10-3 with TRBJ1-5; D possibly corresponds to TRBD1 (5 bases). V shed 2 bases and J shed 8 bases, with 16 bases lying between them. CDR3 length equals 15 residues. The germline CDR1 and CDR2 sequences are ENHRY and SYGVKD. The CDR3 spells CAISEGDRPREPQHF. DNA for the CDR3: TGTGCCATCAGTGAGGGTGACAGACCTCGGGAGCCCCAGCATTTT.

In DNA form, the CDR3 reads TGTGCCAGCAGTCCGAGGGGACAAAGAACAGATACGCAGTATTTT. Its protein product is CASSPRGQRTDTQYF. V and J are TRBV2 and TRBJ2-3; TRBD1 is a possible D gene (6 bases). The CDR3 runs 15 residues. Trimming shortened V by 5 bases and J by 3 bases, and 15 bases separated the two germline ends. The V gene's germline CDR1 is SNHLY and CDR2 FYNNEI.

The V gene is TRBV7-2, the J gene TRBJ2-2; 7 nucleotides align to TRBD2. CDR1 and CDR2 from the germline V gene are SGHTA and FQGNSA. The CDR3 totals 14 residues. The ends lost 5 bases at V and 6 bases at J; junction bases unmatched: 6. The CDR3: CASSPAAGAGELFF. The CDR3 DNA sequence: TGTGCCAGCAGCCCTGCGGCGGGAGCCGGGGAGCTGTTTTTT.

V is TRBV4-2 and J is TRBJ2-5; D is ambiguous. From germline, CDR1 is LGHNA and CDR2 YNFKEQ. The CDR3 sequence is 14 residues long. The V and J ends lost 0 bases and 0 bases respectively, with 5 bases between them. The CDR3 nucleotides read TGTGCCAGCAGCCAAGAACGGTACCAAGAGACCCAGTACTTC. Translation gives CASSQERYQETQYF.

This clone showed up just once. The rearrangement joins TRBV11-1 to TRBJ2-7, with 12 bases matching TRBD1. Trimming took 4 bases from V and 7 from J; bases not matched to a gene: 5. The CDR3 is made up of 14 amino acids. Germline lookup yields CDR1 SGHAT and CDR2 FQDESV (reference sequence). The CDR3 coding sequence is TGTGCCAGCAGCTCGGGACAGGGGGCTGGGGAGCAGTACTTC. Translated, it gives CASSSGQGAGEQYF.

This clone is a singleton in its sample. The chain links TRBV5-1 to TRBJ2-1, with a tentative D call TRBD1 (6 bases). The CDR3 is 12 amino acids. From germline, CDR1 is SGHRS and CDR2 YFSETQ. V lost 7 bases and J lost 5, with 10 bases in between. CDR3 coding DNA: TGCGCCAGCGGGACATTTAACAATGAGCAGTTCTTC. Translated: CASGTFNNEQFF.

The chain recombines TRBV15 with TRBJ1-3; possibly TRBD1 for D (6 bases). Per the germline V gene, CDR1 is LNHNV and CDR2 is YYDKDF (reference sequence). V dropped 0 bases and J dropped 0 bases, with 12 bases sitting between them. This CDR3 has 17 residues. The CDR3 reads CATSRDLDRYSGNTIYF. The CDR3 DNA reads as TGTGCCACCAGCAGAGATTTGGACAGATACTCTGGAAACACCATATATTTT.

The chain couples TRBV18 to TRBJ2-3, with TRBD2 matching 10 bases. The trim removed 3 bases at V and 2 bases at J, leaving 5 bases unmatched. The CDR3 is 16 residues long. In germline, CDR1 is KGHSH, CDR2 LQKENI. The CDR3 is CASSPQRGGSTDTQYF. CDR3 DNA sequence: TGTGCCAGCTCACCCCAGCGGGGGGGATCCACAGATACGCAGTATTTT.